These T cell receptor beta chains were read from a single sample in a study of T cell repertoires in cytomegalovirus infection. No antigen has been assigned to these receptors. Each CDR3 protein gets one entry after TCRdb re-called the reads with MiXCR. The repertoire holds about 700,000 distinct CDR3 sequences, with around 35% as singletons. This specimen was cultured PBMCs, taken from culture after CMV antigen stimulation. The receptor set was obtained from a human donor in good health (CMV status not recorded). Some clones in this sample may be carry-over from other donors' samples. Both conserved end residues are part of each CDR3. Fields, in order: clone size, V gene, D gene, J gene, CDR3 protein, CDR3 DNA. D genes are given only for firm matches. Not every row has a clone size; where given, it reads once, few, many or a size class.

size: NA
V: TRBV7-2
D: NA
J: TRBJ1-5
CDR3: CASSRGVQVSNQPQHF
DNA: TGTGCCAGCAGCCGAGGGGTCCAGGTGAGCAATCAGCCCCAGCATTTT

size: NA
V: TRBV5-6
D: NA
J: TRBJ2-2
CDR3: CASSLGPTAAGELFF
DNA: TGTGCCAGCAGCCTGGGTCCTACGGCAGCCGGGGAGCTGTTTTTT

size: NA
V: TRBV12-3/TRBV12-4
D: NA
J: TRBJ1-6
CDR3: CASWQGNYNSPLHF
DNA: TGTGCCAGCTGGCAAGGGAACTATAATTCACCCCTCCACTTT

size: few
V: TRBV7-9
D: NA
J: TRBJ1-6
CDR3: CASNGAYNSPLHF
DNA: TGTGCCAGCAATGGGGCGTATAATTCACCCCTCCACTTT

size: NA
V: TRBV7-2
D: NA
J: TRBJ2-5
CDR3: CASSLSRGGLETQYF
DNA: TGTGCCAGCAGCCTTTCGAGGGGGGGCCTGGAGACCCAGTACTTC

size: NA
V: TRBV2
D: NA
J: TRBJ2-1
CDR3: CASSDGRIYNEQFF
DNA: TGTGCCAGCAGTGATGGGCGTATCTACAATGAGCAGTTCTTC

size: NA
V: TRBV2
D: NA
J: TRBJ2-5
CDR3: CASTGEWQETQYF
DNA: TGTGCCAGCACCGGAGAGTGGCAAGAGACCCAGTACTTC

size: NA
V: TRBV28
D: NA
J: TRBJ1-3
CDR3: CASSLVTLGNTIYF
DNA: TGTGCCAGCAGTTTGGTCACACTTGGAAACACCATATATTTT

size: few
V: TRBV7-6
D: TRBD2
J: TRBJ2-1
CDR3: CASSHLGTSGEVEQFF
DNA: TGTGCCAGCAGCCACCTAGGGACTAGCGGGGAGGTTGAGCAGTTCTTC

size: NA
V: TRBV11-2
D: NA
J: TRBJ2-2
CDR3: CASSPRRLTGELFF
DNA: TGTGCCAGCAGCCCTCGACGGCTCACCGGGGAGCTGTTTTTT

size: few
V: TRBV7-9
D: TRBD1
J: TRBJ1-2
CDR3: CASQALQGSSSDRNYGYTF
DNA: TGTGCCAGCCAAGCGCTACAGGGGTCCTCTTCTGACAGGAACTATGGCTACACCTTC

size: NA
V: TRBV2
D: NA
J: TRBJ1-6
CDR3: CASSELQPNSPLHF
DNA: TGTGCCAGCAGTGAACTACAGCCAAATTCACCCCTCCACTTT

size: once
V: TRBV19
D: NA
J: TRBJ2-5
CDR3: CASSRTATPLGETQYF
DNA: TGTGCCAGTAGTCGAACGGCGACCCCCTTGGGGGAGACCCAGTACTTC

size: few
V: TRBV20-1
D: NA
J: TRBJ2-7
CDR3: CSAPDREAHEQYF
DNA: TGCAGTGCTCCCGACAGGGAGGCCCACGAGCAGTACTTC

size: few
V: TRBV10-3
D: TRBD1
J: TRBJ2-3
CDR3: CAISRDRGTDTQYF
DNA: TGTGCCATCAGCCGGGACAGGGGCACAGATACGCAGTATTTT

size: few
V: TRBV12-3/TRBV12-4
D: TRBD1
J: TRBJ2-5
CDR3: CASRPTGVRETQYF
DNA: TGTGCCAGCAGACCAACAGGGGTTCGCGAGACCCAGTACTTC

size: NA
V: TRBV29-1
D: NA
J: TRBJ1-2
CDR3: CSVGDKLWGYGYTF
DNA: TGCAGCGTTGGGGACAAGCTATGGGGTTATGGCTACACCTTC

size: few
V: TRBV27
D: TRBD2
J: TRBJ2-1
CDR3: CASSLSGRAAGYNEQFF
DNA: TGTGCCAGCAGCCTTAGCGGGAGGGCCGCGGGCTACAATGAGCAGTTCTTC

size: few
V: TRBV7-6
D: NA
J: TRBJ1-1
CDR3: CASSLGAAGWTEAFF
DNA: TGTGCCAGCAGCTTAGGGGCGGCAGGGTGGACTGAAGCTTTCTTT

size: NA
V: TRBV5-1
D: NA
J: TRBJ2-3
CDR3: CASGGTLADTQYF
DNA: TGCGCCAGCGGGGGCACCCTGGCTGATACGCAGTATTTT

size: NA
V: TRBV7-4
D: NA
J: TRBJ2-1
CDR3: CASSLIWRNNEQFF
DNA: TGTGCCAGCAGCTTAATATGGAGGAACAATGAGCAGTTCTTC

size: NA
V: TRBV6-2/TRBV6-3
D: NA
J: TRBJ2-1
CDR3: CASREQGPGYNEQFF
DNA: TGTGCCAGCAGAGAACAGGGACCCGGGTACAATGAGCAGTTCTTC

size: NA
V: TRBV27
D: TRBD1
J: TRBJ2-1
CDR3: CASNDRVGTYNEQFF
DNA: TGTGCCAGCAACGACAGGGTGGGAACCTACAATGAGCAGTTCTTC

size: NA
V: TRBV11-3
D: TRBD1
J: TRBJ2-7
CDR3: CASSAGTGDYEQYF
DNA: TGTGCCAGCAGCGCCGGGACAGGGGACTACGAGCAGTACTTC

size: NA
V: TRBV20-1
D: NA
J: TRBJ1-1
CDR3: CSATKGSEAFF
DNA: TGCAGTGCTACGAAGGGGAGTGAAGCTTTCTTT

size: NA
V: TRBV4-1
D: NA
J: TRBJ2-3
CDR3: CASSQVYTAENTDTQYF
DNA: TGCGCCAGCAGCCAAGTTTACACAGCGGAGAACACAGATACGCAGTATTTT

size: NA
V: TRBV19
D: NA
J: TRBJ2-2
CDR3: CASNGMNTGELFF
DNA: TGTGCCAGTAATGGAATGAACACCGGGGAGCTGTTTTTT

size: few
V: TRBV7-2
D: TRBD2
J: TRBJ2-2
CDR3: CASSPRLIRPLAGENTGELFF
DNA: TGTGCCAGCAGCCCGCGCCTTATCAGACCCCTAGCGGGGGAGAACACCGGGGAGCTGTTTTTT